This T cell receptor beta chain was captured by sequencing in a study of early T cells in non-severe SARS-CoV-2 infection (dated by TCRdb to the early 2020s). Context from the whole study: Bulk RNA from unsorted whole blood was used for TCR sequencing, so alpha and beta chains could not be paired.

About this clonotype itself: The target of this receptor is not known. No per-base quality is available; no much larger clone lies one base away.

CDR1 and CDR2, looked up from the germline V gene (reference sequence), are LGHDT and YNNKEL. The germline ends are 12 bases apart after V is trimmed by 3 bases and J by 9 bases. The CDR3, cysteine through phenylalanine, is 13 amino acids long. Only the CDR3 DNA is retained, 39 bases long and in frame from the first base. Set within a cohort of healthcare workers in London, UK, this nested case-control study involved weekly PCR testing of nasopharyngeal swabs along with blood sampling. Between 23 and 31 March 2020, the week of the UK lockdown, healthcare workers were enrolled and then followed up weekly for as long as 16 weeks. Results the study describes overall, beyond this receptor: Matching against VDJdb was skewed toward anti-spike CD8 responses, likely underestimated virus-specific expansions, and missed private and CD4 specificities.

The protocol used for the library was 5' RACE. Sequencing took place on a NextSeq 500. In the TCR library protocol, unique molecular identifiers were attached to individual cDNA molecules to correct for PCR bias and sequencing error. Sequencing covered both TCR alpha and beta chains, and within each sample the abundances of alpha and beta sequences were tightly co-correlated. On the authors' methods: Decombinator V4 was used to annotate the V gene, J gene and CDR3 of the TCR sequences. Expanded TCRs were defined as changing significantly between any two time points under a Poisson model with p below 0.0001. TCR abundances were normalised to the total number of TCRs sequenced per sample and expressed as counts per million. MAIT TCRs were defined by TRAV1-2 paired with TRAJ12, TRAJ20 or TRAJ33, and iNKT TCRs by TRAV10 paired with TRAJ18. A search of VDJdb, accessed on 1 November 2021, was run for TCRs annotated to CMV, EBV and SARS-CoV-2, with TCRs annotated for multiple antigens excluded. The public reads were quality trimmed at Q25 with fastp and then assembled into clones with MiXCR by TCRdb, keeping productive beta chains. Identical CDR3 protein sequences are pooled into one entry, listed with their most common genes and DNA. TCRdb's processing, not the study's, gives the V and J calls here. Within this sample are approximately 120,000 distinct CDR3 sequences, with more than 13% of them counted one time only. The top ten constitute about a fifth of the sample.

Sequencing input: whole blood. The chain links TRBV3-1 with TRBJ2-1; the D gene cannot be resolved reliably. This TCR was sampled from an adult who was a healthcare worker with PCR-confirmed SARS-CoV-2 infection or an uninfected control (not recorded which). The CDR3: CASSQQPRFEQFF. The nucleotides read TGTGCCAGCAGCCAGCAACCGCGGTTTGAGCAGTTCTTC.